This TCR beta chain originates from a study of cytomegalovirus exposure and HLA in healthy donors. Both 60 Vbeta primers and 13 Jbeta primers went into the PCR. Clones were read by immunoSEQ multiplex PCR, and TCRdb kept only the in-frame ones, dropping some. The sample carries 150,000 to 200,000 clones, 70% to 80% recorded once. In this sample, this clone turned up once. The CDR3 contains 15 residues. Per germline, CDR1 MNHNS and CDR2 SASEGT. Losses at the gene ends were 5 bases for V and 4 bases for J; bases not matched to a gene: 6. This clonotype was sampled from a woman between 50 and 59 years old in good health and CMV-seronegative. The rearrangement uses TRBV6-1 and TRBJ2-3; TRBD1 aligns across 10 bases. The source material was PBMCs. CDR3 coding DNA: TGTGCCAGCAGTTTCCGGACAGGGGGGCCAGATACGCAGTATTTT. This codes for CASSFRTGGPDTQYF.